These T cell receptor beta chains were read from a single sample in a study of cytomegalovirus exposure and HLA in healthy donors. Using immunoSEQ multiplex PCR, the repertoire was profiled, and TCRdb retains in-frame clones only, with some absent. This sample has 110,000 to 150,000 clones, with over 70% found just once. Sequencing used PBMCs. The receptors originated from a man aged 18 to 30 in good health and CMV-seronegative. Each CDR3 is given with its conserved first and last residue. D genes are given only for firm matches. A row's size may be missing; if present it is once, few, many or a size class.

d_call	cdr3_length	j_call	v_call	clone_size	cdr3_nt	cdr3_aa
.	14	TRBJ2-7	TRBV5-1	.	TGCGCCAGCAGCTTGGCCGCCAGGAGGCACGAGCAGTACTTC	CASSLAARRHEQYF
TRBD1	14	TRBJ1-4	TRBV29-1	.	TGCAGCGTTGAAGACGGGACAGGGGTACCAAAACTGTTTTTT	CSVEDGTGVPKLFF
.	15	TRBJ1-4	TRBV14	few	TGTGCCAGCAGCCAAGCCCGGACAGCGAATGAAAAACTGTTTTTT	CASSQARTANEKLFF
.	14	TRBJ1-1	TRBV5-1	.	TGCGCCAGCAGCGCGACAGGACAGAACACTGAAGCTTTCTTT	CASSATGQNTEAFF
TRBD2	16	TRBJ2-1	TRBV4-3	.	TGCGCCAGCAGCCAACGTCTAGGGGAGGGGTACAATGAGCAGTTCTTC	CASSQRLGEGYNEQFF
.	15	TRBJ2-7	TRBV11-1	.	TGTGCCAGCAGCTCCCCCAGGTCCATCCCCCTCGAGCAGTACTTC	CASSSPRSIPLEQYF
.	15	TRBJ1-2	TRBV19	.	TGTGCCAGTAGTATGTCGAGGCTTATGAACTATGGCTACACCTTC	CASSMSRLMNYGYTF
.	13	TRBJ1-2	TRBV6-5	.	TGTGCCAGCAGTTACCCTGACTCCCACGGCTACACCTTC	CASSYPDSHGYTF
.	15	TRBJ1-1	TRBV7-8	once	TGTGCCAGCAGCTCACCGCCCCGGAGTAACACTGAAGCTTTCTTT	CASSSPPRSNTEAFF
TRBD1	14	TRBJ2-7	TRBV4-3	few	TGCGCCAGCAGCCCCTCGACAGGGCACTACGAGCAGTACTTC	CASSPSTGHYEQYF
.	11	TRBJ2-3	TRBV29-1	.	TGCAGCGTGGAGGGATCCCTTGCGCAGTATTTT	CSVEGSLAQYF
TRBD1	13	TRBJ2-7	TRBV7-9	.	TGTTCCAGCAGTTTGGACAGGGGGCACGAGCAGTACTTC	CSSSLDRGHEQYF
TRBD1	14	TRBJ2-7	TRBV6-5	few	TGTGCCAGCAGCCTCAGGGGGCAGTCCTACGAGCAGTACTTC	CASSLRGQSYEQYF
TRBD2	16	TRBJ2-3	TRBV7-3	.	TGTGCCAGCAGCTTAGGAATAGCGGGGGGCGTAGATACGCAGTATTTT	CASSLGIAGGVDTQYF
TRBD1	15	TRBJ2-3	TRBV5-8	.	TGTGCCAGCAGCTTGGCAGGGGGCAGCACAGATACGCAGTATTTT	CASSLAGGSTDTQYF
.	13	TRBJ2-7	TRBV2	.	TGTGCCAGCAGTGAAGGGCCAAACTACGAGCAGTACTTC	CASSEGPNYEQYF